These 8 T cell receptor beta chains share one sample of origin, sequenced in a study of blood T cell repertoires in COVID-19. Only in-frame clones appear in the TCRdb table, and some are missing; sequencing was by immunoSEQ multiplex PCR. The profile shows hundreds of thousands of clones, 75% to 90% of them singletons. Input material: peripheral blood. The receptors come from a woman in her fifties or sixties with COVID-19, enrolled during active disease.

This clone has only a few counts. The chain has TRBV19 and TRBJ1-1, with 7 bases matching TRBD1. J was trimmed by 0 bases and V by 3 bases; bases with no gene match: 1. Germline V lookup: CDR1 LNHDA, CDR2 SQIVND (reference sequence). The CDR3 has 14 amino acids. In DNA, the CDR3 is TGTGCCAGTAGTATTGACAGGGTGAACACTGAAGCTTTCTTT. The encoded protein is CASSIDRVNTEAFF. Using reference TRBV19 and TRBJ1-1 for the parts outside the CDR3, the full variable domain is DGGITQSPKYLFRKEGQNVTLSCEQNLNHDAMYWYRQDPGQGLRLIYYSQIVNDFQKGDIAEGYSVSREKKESFPLTVTSAQKNPTAFYLCASSIDRVNTEAFFGQGTRLTVV.

This rearrangement joins TRBV2 to TRBJ2-7, with TRBD1 matching 7 bases. The germline CDR1 and CDR2 sequences are SNHLY and FYNNEI. Unmatched junction bases numbered 16, after V lost 7 bases and J lost 7 bases. The CDR3 loop spans 15 amino acids. The CDR3 bases are TGTGCCAGCACCAGACAGGGTGCCGTCGTAGTAGAGCAGTACTTC. Translating gives CASTRQGAVVVEQYF.

This clone was picked up many times. This chain joins TRBV9 and TRBJ1-2; 8 nucleotides match TRBD1. V was pared by 0 bases and J by 4 bases, with 11 bases of the junction left unmatched. Looked up from germline, CDR1 is SGDLS and CDR2 is YYNGEE. This CDR3 region has 17 residues. The CDR3 reads CASSVGLAGQAVYGYTF. The DNA of the CDR3 is TGTGCCAGCAGCGTAGGTTTGGCGGGACAGGCCGTCTATGGCTACACCTTC.

This sequence joins TRBV27 and TRBJ2-7, with a weak D call TRBD1 (6 bases). The CDR3 runs to 13 residues. Germline assignment: CDR1 MNHEY and CDR2 SMNVEV (reference sequence). Trimming removed 3 bases from V and 7 bases from J, with 13 bases in between. Written as DNA, the CDR3 is TGTGCCAGCAGTTTGTACAGGGACGGGGAGCAGTACTTC. It translates to CASSLYRDGEQYF.

The gene calls are TRBV19 and TRBJ2-4; 12 bases are shared with TRBD1. The V segment lost 5 bases and the J segment 7 bases; nucleotides outside the gene matches: 3. Germline V gives CDR1 LNHDA, CDR2 SQIVND (reference sequence). The CDR3 totals 14 residues. CDR3 in amino acids: CASSPGTGGNIQYF. For the CDR3, the DNA is TGTGCCAGTAGTCCAGGGACAGGGGGCAACATTCAGTACTTC.

This rearrangement joins TRBV19 to TRBJ2-7, with TRBD1 identical over 9 bases. The germline CDR1 and CDR2 sequences are LNHDA and SQIVND (reference sequence). With 5 bases clipped from V and 4 bases from J, the junction kept 6 bases outside the gene matches. The CDR3 spans 14 residues. In DNA form, the CDR3 reads TGTGCCAGTAGTGGGAGGACAGGGGATTACGAGCAGTACTTC. Translated, it gives CASSGRTGDYEQYF.

In nucleotides, the CDR3 is TGTGCCACCAGTGATCGGAGGGGCGAGGTCTATGGCTACACCTTC. This codes for CATSDRRGEVYGYTF. The chain links TRBV24-1 to TRBJ1-2, with a weak D call TRBD1 (5 bases). The CDR3 runs 15 residues. Germline values: CDR1 KGHDR, CDR2 SFDVKD. V lost 3 bases and J lost 4, with 14 bases in between.

The chain employs TRBV9 and TRBJ2-1; TRBD2 matches 8 bases. V trimming: 0 bases; J trimming: 3 bases; junction bases outside the gene matches: 11. Germline CDR1 and CDR2: SGDLS and YYNGEE. The CDR3 extends over 18 amino acids. The DNA of the CDR3 is TGTGCCAGCAGCGTAGGAGCGAATACGGGAGGGAACTACAATGAGCAGTTCTTC. Protein sequence: CASSVGANTGGNYNEQFF.